This TCR beta chain was identified in a study of T-cell reconstitution after alpha-beta-depleted transplantation in children. Unique molecular identifiers tagged the TCRbeta library. TCRdb recomputed calls from the PCR reads with MiXCR, one row per CDR3 protein. Here the sample spans 70,000 or so distinct CDR3 sequences, about 11% being singletons. In germline, CDR1 is SGHRS, CDR2 YFSETQ. The CDR3 covers 15 residues. The V and J ends lost 5 bases and 0 bases respectively, with 12 bases between them. This chain connects TRBV5-1 to TRBJ2-1; possibly TRBD1 for D (6 bases). Source: PBMCs, taken before TCRalphabeta/CD19-depleted stem cell transplant. The origin of this receptor is a boy between 10 and 17 years old with acute myeloid leukemia, due to receive a stem cell transplant. In DNA, the CDR3 is TGCGCCAGCAGTTCCCAGGGGAGCTCCTACAATGAGCAGTTCTTC. It encodes CASSSQGSSYNEQFF.